The 24 T cell receptor beta chains presented below share a single source sample, sequenced in a study of blood T cells in healthy people across ages. Primers used in a second PCR of roughly 7 to 11 cycles were a sample-barcoded 5' primer and a J-beta primer mix. TCRdb re-analysed the 5' RACE reads in MiXCR, keeping a single row per CDR3 protein. The table lists 1.8 million or so distinct CDR3 sequences, about two fifths of them singletons. The source material was blood. Every receptor here comes from a human donor in good health.

J is TRBJ1-4 and V is TRBV10-3; D remains unclear. The V gene's germline CDR1 is ENHRY and CDR2 SYGVKD. This CDR3 comprises 12 residues. The V end was cut by 2 bases, the J end by 5 bases, with 3 bases between. CDR3 amino acids: CAISEENEKLFF. Written as DNA, the CDR3 is TGTGCCATCAGTGAGGAGAATGAAAAACTGTTTTTT.

V gene TRBV6-2 or TRBV6-3 combines with J gene TRBJ2-1; TRBD1 matches 7 bases. This CDR3 comprises 15 residues. Germline-derived CDR1 and CDR2 are MNHEY and SVGEGT. The J segment lost 7 bases and the V segment lost 6 bases, leaving 12 bases of the junction unmatched. The CDR3 reads CASSRRDSSYNEQFF. In nucleotides, the CDR3 is TGTGCCAGCAGCCGCCGGGACAGCTCTTATAATGAGCAGTTCTTC.

This clonotype was seen a single time. An end of the junction differs from the germline gene, which may be a read error. This chain links TRBV24-1 with TRBJ2-7; D is perhaps TRBD1 (6 bases). The CDR3 runs to 15 residues. Looked up from germline, CDR1 is KGHDR and CDR2 is SFDVKD. CDR3 protein: CATSDSDRPRYEQHF. As DNA, the CDR3 is TGTGCCACCAGTGATTCCGACAGGCCACGCTACGAGCAGCACTTC.

For this clonotype: One end of the junction fails to match germline, which may point to a read error. J is TRBJ2-3 and V is TRBV4-3; 10 bases are a match to TRBD1. Germline-derived CDR1 and CDR2 are LGHNA and YSLEER. The CDR3 has 16 residues. The CDR3 DNA reads TGCGCCGGCAGCCAAGGTTCAGGGACAGGGGTCCTAAAGCAGTATTTT. Translation gives CAGSQGSGTGVLKQYF.

This chain joins TRBV20-1 and TRBJ2-5, with D perhaps TRBD1 (6 bases). Germline lookup yields CDR1 DFQATT and CDR2 SNEGSKA (reference sequence). The V end was cut by 3 bases, the J end by 1 base, with 12 bases between. This CDR3 is built from 14 residues. CDR3 residues: CSASYRTAQETQYF. In nucleotides, the CDR3 is TGCAGTGCTAGCTACAGGACAGCCCAAGAGACCCAGTACTTC.

In its sample, this clonotype was seen a few times. The chain couples TRBV27 to TRBJ2-7, with D unresolved. V was pared by 7 bases and J by 2 bases, with 6 bases between. There are 11 residues in the CDR3. Germline values: CDR1 MNHEY, CDR2 SMNVEV (reference sequence). In DNA form, the CDR3 reads TGTGCCAGCAAAAGTCCCTACGAGCAGTACTTC. As protein: CASKSPYEQYF.

This clonotype has more than one count but fewer than ten. This may arise from a read error, as a much more abundant clone is one base away. The V call is TRBV5-1, the J call TRBJ2-5; possibly TRBD2 for D (5 bases). The J call may be mistaken, given a closer DNA end match to TRBJ2-7. There are 17 residues in the CDR3. Germline CDR1 reads SGHRS; CDR2 reads YFSETQ. The CDR3 reads CASSLGQALSSEDEQYF. The CDR3, as DNA: TGCGCCAGCAGCTTGGGCCAGGCCTTATCGTCGGAGGACGAGCAGTACTTC.

CDR3 in amino acids: CASSYGQRAGANVLTF. DNA of the CDR3: TGTGCCAGCAGTTACGGACAGAGGGCTGGGGCCAACGTCCTGACTTTC. The gene calls are TRBV6-5 and TRBJ2-6, with a weak D call TRBD1 (6 bases). The CDR3 extends over 16 amino acids. Trimming stripped 2 bases from V and 2 bases from J, with 10 bases between. Germline CDR1 is MNHEY and CDR2 is SVGAGI.

The rearrangement uses TRBV7-9 and TRBJ2-5; 12 nucleotides align to TRBD2. The CDR3 loop spans 17 amino acids. Germline V gene sequence: CDR1 SEHNR, CDR2 FQNEAQ (reference sequence). V was clipped by 2 bases and J by 0 bases; unmatched bases: 4. DNA for the CDR3: TGTGCCAGCAGCTTACTAGCGGGGGGGCGGGACCAAGAGACCCAGTACTTC. Translating gives CASSLLAGGRDQETQYF.

This clonotype was observed a handful of times. This sequence joins TRBV6-2 or TRBV6-3 and TRBJ2-3, with unresolved D. Looked up from germline, CDR1 is MNHEY and CDR2 is SVGEGT. This CDR3 spans 13 amino acids. Trimming stripped 10 bases from V and 4 bases from J, with 15 bases between. In DNA form, the CDR3 reads TGTGCCACCAAAATGGGGTCCGCAGATACGCAGTATTTT. Translation: CATKMGSADTQYF.

Remarks on this clonotype: A read error may produce the germline difference seen at one junction end. The chain links TRBV5-6 to TRBJ2-1; possibly TRBD2 for D (5 bases). This CDR3 is built from 12 residues. Germline values: CDR1 SGHDT, CDR2 YYEEEE. The CDR3 loop reads CAGSLSGYEQFF. The CDR3 bases are TGTGCCGGCAGCTTGAGCGGTTATGAGCAGTTCTTC. Based on the CDR3 plus reference TRBV5-6 and TRBJ2-1, the full variable domain is DAGVTQSPTHLIKTRGQQVTLRCSPKSGHDTVSWYQQALGQGPQFIFQYYEEEERQRGNFPDRFSGHQFPNYSSELNVNALLLGDSALYLCAGSLSGYEQFFGPGTRLTVL.

This clonotype was seen a few times. V gene TRBV5-1 combines with J gene TRBJ2-3; 12 bases are a match to TRBD2. Germline V gene lookup returns CDR1 SGHRS and CDR2 YFSETQ. After removal of 3 bases from V and 2 bases from J, the junction contained 4 bases not matched to a gene. This CDR3 region has 16 residues. The DNA of the CDR3 is TGCGCCAGCAGCTGGAGACTAGCGGGGGACACAGATACGCAGTATTTT. Protein product: CASSWRLAGDTDTQYF.

This chain links TRBV10-3 with TRBJ2-7; 9 positions match TRBD1. V shed 8 bases, J shed 0 bases, and the junction held 8 bases outside the gene matches. The CDR3 has 15 amino acids. Germline CDR1 is ENHRY and CDR2 is SYGVKD. The CDR3, as DNA: TGTGCCATCCTGGACAGGGGATCAACCTCCTACGAGCAGTACTTC. It codes for CAILDRGSTSYEQYF.

DNA for the CDR3: TGTGCCAGCAGTTACTCCTTCGGACTGGGCTACGAGCAGTACTTC. Encoded protein: CASSYSFGLGYEQYF. J is TRBJ2-4 and V is TRBV6-5; maybe TRBD2 (5 bases). The DNA end favors TRBJ2-7, so the J call may be wrong. The CDR3 loop spans 15 amino acids. The V gene's germline CDR1 is MNHEY and CDR2 SVGAGI.

In this sample, this clonotype turned up a few times. The CDR3 is CASSLWTDQETQYF. The CDR3 DNA reads TGCGCCAGCAGCTTATGGACAGACCAAGAGACCCAGTACTTC. This chain uses TRBV5-1 with TRBJ2-5; a possible D gene is TRBD1 (6 bases). This CDR3 is 14 amino acids long. Per the germline V gene, CDR1 is SGHRS and CDR2 is YFSETQ. The ends were cut back, 2 bases at V and 0 bases at J, with 8 bases in the middle.

This clonotype was seen a few times. The chain joins TRBV9 to TRBJ1-3; no definite D call. Per germline, CDR1 SGDLS and CDR2 YYNGEE. V lost 0 bases and J lost 0, with 10 bases in between. CDR3 size: 16 residues. The CDR3 protein is CASSVGDGISGNTIYF. Here the CDR3 DNA reads TGTGCCAGCAGCGTAGGTGACGGAATCTCTGGAAACACCATATATTTT.

This clonotype was observed a few times. This chain connects TRBV3-1 to TRBJ2-2, with TRBD1 matching 7 bases. The germline V gene encodes CDR1 LGHDT and CDR2 YNNKEL (reference sequence). V dropped 6 bases and J dropped 2; count of bases not matched to a gene: 9. This CDR3 spans 16 amino acids. The CDR3 sequence: CASRHRGQPNTGELFF. As DNA, the CDR3 is TGTGCCAGCAGGCATAGGGGACAGCCCAACACCGGGGAGCTGTTTTTT.

The gene calls are TRBV7-2 and TRBJ1-4; TRBD1 matches at 7 bases. Germline values: CDR1 SGHTA, CDR2 FQGNSA. This CDR3 is 15 amino acids long. Losses at the gene ends were 5 bases for V and 5 bases for J; bases not matched to a gene: 8. CDR3 region: CASSPGGVKNEKLFF. Written as DNA, the CDR3 is TGTGCCAGCAGCCCAGGGGGAGTTAAAAATGAAAAACTGTTTTTT. Full variable domain (outside the CDR3, taken from reference TRBV7-2 and TRBJ1-4): GAGVSQSPSNKVTEKGKDVELRCDPISGHTALYWYRQSLGQGLEFLIYFQGNSAPDKSGLPSDRFSAERTGGSVSTLTIQRTQQEDSAVYLCASSPGGVKNEKLFFGSGTQLSVL.

The chain links TRBV4-1 to TRBJ1-5, with 8 bases that match TRBD1. After removal of 2 bases from V and 5 bases from J, the junction contained 5 bases not matched to a gene. The CDR3 spans 15 residues. Germline V gene lookup returns CDR1 MGHRA and CDR2 YSYEKL. CDR3 loop: CASSQYQGADQPQHF. The CDR3 DNA follows: TGCGCCAGCAGCCAATATCAGGGGGCAGATCAGCCCCAGCATTTT.

The rearrangement uses TRBV2 and TRBJ1-6; D call uncertain. The V gene lost 4 bases and the J gene lost 13 bases, with 20 bases spanning the gap. CDR3 size: 15 residues. Germline V gives CDR1 SNHLY, CDR2 FYNNEI. DNA for the CDR3: TGTGCCAGCAGTGCGGAGAGAACCTCTGAGAGGCCCCTCCACTTT. Amino acid sequence: CASSAERTSERPLHF.

The J gene is TRBJ1-1, the V gene TRBV4-3; D call uncertain. From germline, CDR1 is LGHNA and CDR2 YSLEER. With 0 bases removed from V and 4 bases from J, the gap between germline ends came to 12 bases. The length of the CDR3 is 15 residues. The CDR3 sequence is CASSQEDLGGTEAFF. CDR3 nucleotides: TGCGCCAGCAGCCAAGAGGACCTGGGAGGCACTGAAGCTTTCTTT.

This clonotype was seen only a few times. The chain couples TRBV3-1 to TRBJ2-1; 9 bases agree with TRBD1. The junction had 5 bases not matched to a gene; V was cut back by 4 bases and J by 4 bases. Germline values: CDR1 LGHDT, CDR2 YNNKEL (reference sequence). This CDR3 spans 15 amino acids. CDR3 loop: CASSRGQGLYNEQFF. The CDR3 nucleotides are TGTGCCAGCAGCCGGGGACAGGGATTGTACAATGAGCAGTTCTTC.

V gene TRBV28 combines with J gene TRBJ2-1, with 10 bases aligning to TRBD2. From germline, CDR1 is MDHEN and CDR2 SYDVKM. V shed 4 bases and J 8 bases; nucleotides not matched to a gene: 8. CDR3 length: 15 residues. The CDR3 reads CASSSQRGGIYEQFF. CDR3 sequence (DNA): TGTGCCAGCAGTTCCCAGCGGGGGGGCATATATGAGCAGTTCTTC.

The chain couples TRBV12-3 or TRBV12-4 to TRBJ1-1, with no clear D. This CDR3 spans 14 amino acids. V lost 8 bases and J lost 5, with 18 bases in between. CDR3 protein: CASSPLLVLTEAFF. In DNA form, the CDR3 reads TGTGCCAGCTCACCCCTTTTGGTTTTAACTGAAGCTTTCTTT.